This T cell receptor (beta chain) came from a study of T cells after posttransplantation cyclophosphamide. This clone came up many times. One end of the junction does not line up with germline, which may come from a read error. Sequenced by immunoSEQ multiplex PCR; TCRdb stores in-frame clones only, minus some. Captured here are around 35,000 clones, none seen once; the top ten comprise 1% to 1.5%. CDR1 and CDR2 from the germline V gene are LGHNA and YSLEER. The CDR3 length is 14 residues. The related graft donor's blood sample was taken on the day of bone marrow donation. The sample consisted of PBMCs. The chain employs TRBV4-3 and TRBJ2-3; no clear D. This receptor was taken from a girl aged 5-17 years in good health, CMV-negative, and a related stem cell transplant donor. CDR3 in amino acids: CASSQDHGADTQYF. CDR3 sequence (DNA): TGCGCCAGCAGTCAAGACCACGGTGCGGATACGCAGTATTTT.